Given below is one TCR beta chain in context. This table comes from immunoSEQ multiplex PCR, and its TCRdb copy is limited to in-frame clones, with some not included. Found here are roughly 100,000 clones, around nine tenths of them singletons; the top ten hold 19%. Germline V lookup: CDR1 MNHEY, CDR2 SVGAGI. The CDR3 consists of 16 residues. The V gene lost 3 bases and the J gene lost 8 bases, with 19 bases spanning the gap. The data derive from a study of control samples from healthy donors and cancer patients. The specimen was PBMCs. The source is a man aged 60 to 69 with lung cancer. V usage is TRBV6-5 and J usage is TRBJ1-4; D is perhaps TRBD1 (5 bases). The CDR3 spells CASSYFSGAEGEKLFF. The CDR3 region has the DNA TGTGCCAGCAGTTATTTTTCCGGGGCGGAGGGGGAAAAACTGTTTTTT.